The clone carrying this T cell receptor beta chain was counted ten times or more. No antigen is known for it. In every sequencing run, more than 180 million TCR-beta sequences were generated from 15-18 subjects. TCRdb re-called the 5' RACE reads through MiXCR, storing one row per CDR3 protein. The table lists approximately 130,000 distinct CDR3 sequences, about 3.4% of them singletons. This entry belongs to a study of neurological immune-mediated disorders. Whole-study results and caveats: Across subjects, expanded clones had no CDR3 amino acid sequences in common, pointing to private repertoires in all groups.

The CDR3 loop spans 14 amino acids. The germline V gene has CDR1 SGHVS and CDR2 FQNEAQ. V lost 0 bases, J lost 0 bases, and 6 bases lay in between. This chain uses TRBV7-8 with TRBJ2-7; D not resolved. Input material: PBMCs. The sequence was obtained from a woman in her 30s with multiple sclerosis. The CDR3 sequence is CASSLARFSYEQYF. The CDR3 DNA is TGTGCCAGCAGCTTAGCCAGGTTCTCCTACGAGCAGTACTTC.